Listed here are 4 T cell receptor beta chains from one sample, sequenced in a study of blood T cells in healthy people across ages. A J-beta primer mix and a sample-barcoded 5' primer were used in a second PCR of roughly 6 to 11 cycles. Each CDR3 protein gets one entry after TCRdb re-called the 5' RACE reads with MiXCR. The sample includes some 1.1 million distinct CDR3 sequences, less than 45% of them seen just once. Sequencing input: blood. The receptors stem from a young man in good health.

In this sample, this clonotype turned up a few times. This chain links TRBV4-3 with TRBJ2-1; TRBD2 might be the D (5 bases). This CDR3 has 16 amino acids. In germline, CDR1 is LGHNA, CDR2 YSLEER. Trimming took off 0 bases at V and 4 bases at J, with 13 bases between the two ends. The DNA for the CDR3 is TGCGCCAGCAGCCAAGACCCCTCCGGGATTTACAATGAGCAGTTCTTC. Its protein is CASSQDPSGIYNEQFF.

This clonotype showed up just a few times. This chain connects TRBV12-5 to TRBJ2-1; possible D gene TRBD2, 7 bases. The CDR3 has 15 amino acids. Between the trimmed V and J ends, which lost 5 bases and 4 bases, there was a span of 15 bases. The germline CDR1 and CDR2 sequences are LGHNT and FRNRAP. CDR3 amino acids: CASGPFGGPYNEQFF. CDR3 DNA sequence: TGTGCTAGTGGTCCTTTCGGGGGGCCGTACAATGAGCAGTTCTTC.

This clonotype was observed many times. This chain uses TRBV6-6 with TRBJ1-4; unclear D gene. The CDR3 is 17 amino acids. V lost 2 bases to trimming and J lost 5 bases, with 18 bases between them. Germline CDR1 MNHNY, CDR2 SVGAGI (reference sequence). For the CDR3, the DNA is TGTGCCAGCAGTTACCACCCCTTTGGAGGAGTAAATGAAAAACTGTTTTTT. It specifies CASSYHPFGGVNEKLFF.

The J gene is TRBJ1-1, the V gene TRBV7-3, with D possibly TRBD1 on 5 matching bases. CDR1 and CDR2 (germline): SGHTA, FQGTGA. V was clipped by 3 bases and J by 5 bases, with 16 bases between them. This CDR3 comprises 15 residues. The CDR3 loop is CASSLGGSGLTEAFF. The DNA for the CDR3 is TGTGCCAGCAGCTTGGGGGGATCGGGTCTAACTGAAGCTTTCTTT.